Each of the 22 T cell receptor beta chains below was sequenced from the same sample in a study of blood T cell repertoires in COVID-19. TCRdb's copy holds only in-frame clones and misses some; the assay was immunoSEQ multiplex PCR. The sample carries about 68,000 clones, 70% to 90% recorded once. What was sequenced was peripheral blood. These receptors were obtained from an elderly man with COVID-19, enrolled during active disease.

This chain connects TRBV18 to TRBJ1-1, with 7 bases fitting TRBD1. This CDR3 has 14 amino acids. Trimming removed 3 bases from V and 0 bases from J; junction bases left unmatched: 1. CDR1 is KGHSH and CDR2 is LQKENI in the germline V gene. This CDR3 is CASSPGQLNTEAFF. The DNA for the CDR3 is TGTGCCAGCTCACCGGGACAGCTGAACACTGAAGCTTTCTTT.

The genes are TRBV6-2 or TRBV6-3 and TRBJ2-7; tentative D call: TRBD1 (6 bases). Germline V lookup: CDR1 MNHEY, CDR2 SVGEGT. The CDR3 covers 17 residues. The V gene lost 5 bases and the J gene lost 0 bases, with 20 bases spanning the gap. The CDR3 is CASSLGWSGASSYEQYF. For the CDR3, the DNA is TGTGCCAGCAGTCTCGGTTGGTCAGGGGCCAGCTCCTACGAGCAGTACTTC.

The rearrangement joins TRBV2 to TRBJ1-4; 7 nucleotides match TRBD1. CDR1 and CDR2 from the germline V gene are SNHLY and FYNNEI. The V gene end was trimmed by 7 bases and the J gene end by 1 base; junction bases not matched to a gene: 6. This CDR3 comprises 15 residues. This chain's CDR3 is CASNWQGVTNEKLFF. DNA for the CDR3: TGTGCCAGCAACTGGCAGGGGGTAACTAATGAAAAACTGTTTTTT.

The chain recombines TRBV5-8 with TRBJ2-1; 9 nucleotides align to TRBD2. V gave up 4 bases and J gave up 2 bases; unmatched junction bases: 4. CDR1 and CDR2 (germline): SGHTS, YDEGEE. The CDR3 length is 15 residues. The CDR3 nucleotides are TGTGCCAGCAGCCCCGCGGGGGGGCCCTACAATGAGCAGTTCTTC. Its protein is CASSPAGGPYNEQFF.

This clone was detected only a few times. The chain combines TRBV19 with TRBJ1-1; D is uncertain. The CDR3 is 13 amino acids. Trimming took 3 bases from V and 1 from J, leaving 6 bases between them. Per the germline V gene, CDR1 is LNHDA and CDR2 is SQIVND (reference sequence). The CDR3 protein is CASSMRGNTEAFF. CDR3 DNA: TGTGCCAGTAGTATGAGAGGGAACACTGAAGCTTTCTTT.

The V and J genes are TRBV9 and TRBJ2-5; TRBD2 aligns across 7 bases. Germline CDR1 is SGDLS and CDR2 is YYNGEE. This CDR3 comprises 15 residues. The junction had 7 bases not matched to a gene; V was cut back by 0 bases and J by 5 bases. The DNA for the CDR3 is TGTGCCAGCAGCGTAGGAGCCAGGGAGGGGGAGACCCAGTACTTC. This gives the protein CASSVGAREGETQYF.

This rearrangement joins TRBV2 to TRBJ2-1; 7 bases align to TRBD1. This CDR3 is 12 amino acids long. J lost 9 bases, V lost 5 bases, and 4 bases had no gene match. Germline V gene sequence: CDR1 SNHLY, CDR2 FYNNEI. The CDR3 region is CASSLTGVEQFF. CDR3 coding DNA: TGTGCCAGCAGTCTCACAGGGGTTGAGCAGTTCTTC.

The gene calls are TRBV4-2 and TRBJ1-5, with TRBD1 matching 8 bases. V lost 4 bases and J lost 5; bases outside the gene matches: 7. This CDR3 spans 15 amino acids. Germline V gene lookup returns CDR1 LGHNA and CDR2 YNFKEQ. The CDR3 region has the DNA TGTGCCAGCAGCCCAGGGACAGGCCGCCATCAGCCCCAGCATTTT. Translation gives CASSPGTGRHQPQHF.

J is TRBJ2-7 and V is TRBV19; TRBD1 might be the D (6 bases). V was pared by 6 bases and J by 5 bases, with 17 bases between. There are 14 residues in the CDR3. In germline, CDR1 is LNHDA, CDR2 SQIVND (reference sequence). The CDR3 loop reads CASSPTGSPHEQYF. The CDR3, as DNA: TGTGCCAGTAGCCCTACAGGGTCCCCCCACGAGCAGTACTTC.

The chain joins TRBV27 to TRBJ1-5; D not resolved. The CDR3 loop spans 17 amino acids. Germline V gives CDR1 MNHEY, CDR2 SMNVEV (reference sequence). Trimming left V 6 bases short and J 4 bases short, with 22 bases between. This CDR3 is CASSPLDIGLRNQPQHF. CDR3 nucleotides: TGTGCCAGCAGCCCTTTAGATATAGGCCTCAGGAATCAGCCCCAGCATTTT.

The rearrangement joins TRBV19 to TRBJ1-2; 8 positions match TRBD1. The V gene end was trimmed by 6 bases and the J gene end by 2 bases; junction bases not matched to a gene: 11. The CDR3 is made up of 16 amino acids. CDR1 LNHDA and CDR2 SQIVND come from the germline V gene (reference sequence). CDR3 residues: CASRATGGGLNYGYTF. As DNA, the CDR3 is TGTGCCAGTAGGGCTACAGGGGGAGGGCTAAACTATGGCTACACCTTC.

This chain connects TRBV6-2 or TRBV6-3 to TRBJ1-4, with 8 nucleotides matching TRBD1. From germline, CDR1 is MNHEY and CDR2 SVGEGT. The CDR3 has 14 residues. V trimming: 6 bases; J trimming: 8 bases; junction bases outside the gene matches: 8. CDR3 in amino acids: CASSVGTGGEKLFF. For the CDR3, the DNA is TGTGCCAGCAGCGTGGGGACAGGAGGGGAAAAACTGTTTTTT.

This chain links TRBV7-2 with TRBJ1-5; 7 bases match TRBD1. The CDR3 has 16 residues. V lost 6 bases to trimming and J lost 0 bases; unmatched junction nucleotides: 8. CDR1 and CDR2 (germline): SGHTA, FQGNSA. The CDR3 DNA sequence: TGTGCCAGCAGTGCTTACGGGACAGATAGCAATCAGCCCCAGCATTTT. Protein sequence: CASSAYGTDSNQPQHF.

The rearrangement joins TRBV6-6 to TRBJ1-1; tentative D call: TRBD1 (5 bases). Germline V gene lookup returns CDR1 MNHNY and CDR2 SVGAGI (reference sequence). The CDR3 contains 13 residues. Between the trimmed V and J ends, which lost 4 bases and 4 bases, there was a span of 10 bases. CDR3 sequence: CASSSDIATEAFF. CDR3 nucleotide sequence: TGTGCCAGCAGTTCGGACATCGCCACTGAAGCTTTCTTT.

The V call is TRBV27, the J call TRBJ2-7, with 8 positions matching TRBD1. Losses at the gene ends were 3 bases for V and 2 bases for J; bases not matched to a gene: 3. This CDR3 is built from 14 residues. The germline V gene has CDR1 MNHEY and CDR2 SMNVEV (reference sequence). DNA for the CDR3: TGTGCCAGCAGTTTCGGGACAGGTCCCTACGAGCAGTACTTC. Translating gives CASSFGTGPYEQYF.

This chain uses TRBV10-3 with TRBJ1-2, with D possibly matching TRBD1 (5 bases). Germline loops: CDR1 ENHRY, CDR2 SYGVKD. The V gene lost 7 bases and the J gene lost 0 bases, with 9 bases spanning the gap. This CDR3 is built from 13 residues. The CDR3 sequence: CAINGGPNYGYTF. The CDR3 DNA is TGTGCCATCAACGGGGGTCCTAACTATGGCTACACCTTC.

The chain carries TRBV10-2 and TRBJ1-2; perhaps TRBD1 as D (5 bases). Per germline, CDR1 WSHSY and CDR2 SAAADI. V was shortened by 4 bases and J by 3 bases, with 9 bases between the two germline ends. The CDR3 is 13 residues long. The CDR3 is CASSVETDYGYTF. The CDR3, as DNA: TGCGCCAGCAGTGTCGAGACAGACTATGGCTACACCTTC.

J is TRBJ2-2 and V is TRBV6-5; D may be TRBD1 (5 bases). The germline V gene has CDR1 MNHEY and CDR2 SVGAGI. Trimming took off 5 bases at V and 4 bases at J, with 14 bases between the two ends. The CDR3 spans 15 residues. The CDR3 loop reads CASSTTEWGTGELFF. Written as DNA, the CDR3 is TGTGCCAGCAGTACGACAGAATGGGGCACCGGGGAGCTGTTTTTT.

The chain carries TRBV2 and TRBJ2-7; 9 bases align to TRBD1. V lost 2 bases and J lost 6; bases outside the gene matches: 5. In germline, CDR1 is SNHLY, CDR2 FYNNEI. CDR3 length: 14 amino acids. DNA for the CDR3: TGTGCCAGCAGTGAATCGGGACAGGGAAGCGAGCAGTACTTC. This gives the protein CASSESGQGSEQYF. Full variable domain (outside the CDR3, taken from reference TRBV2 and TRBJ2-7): EPEVTQTPSHQVTQMGQEVILRCVPISNHLYFYWYRQILGQKVEFLVSFYNNEISEKSEIFDDQFSVERPDGSNFTLKIRSTKLEDSAMYFCASSESGQGSEQYFGPGTRLTVT.

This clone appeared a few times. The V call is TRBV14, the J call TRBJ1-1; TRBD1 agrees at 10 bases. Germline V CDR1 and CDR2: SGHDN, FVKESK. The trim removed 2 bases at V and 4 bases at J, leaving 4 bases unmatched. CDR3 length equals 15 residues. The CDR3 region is CASSQPGQGSTEAFF. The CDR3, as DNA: TGTGCCAGCAGCCAACCGGGACAGGGGTCCACTGAAGCTTTCTTT.

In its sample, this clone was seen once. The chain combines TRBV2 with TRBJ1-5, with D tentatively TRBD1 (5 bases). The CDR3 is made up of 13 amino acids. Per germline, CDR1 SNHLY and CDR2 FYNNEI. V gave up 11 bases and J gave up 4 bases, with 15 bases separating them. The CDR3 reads CAGAGQNNQPQHF. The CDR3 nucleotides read TGTGCCGGAGCAGGGCAGAATAATCAGCCCCAGCATTTT.

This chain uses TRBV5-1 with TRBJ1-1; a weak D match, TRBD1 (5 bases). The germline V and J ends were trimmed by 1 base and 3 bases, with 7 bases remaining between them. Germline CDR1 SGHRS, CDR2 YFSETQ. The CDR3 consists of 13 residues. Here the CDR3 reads CASSLQGDTEAFF. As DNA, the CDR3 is TGCGCCAGCAGCTTGCAGGGTGACACTGAAGCTTTCTTT.